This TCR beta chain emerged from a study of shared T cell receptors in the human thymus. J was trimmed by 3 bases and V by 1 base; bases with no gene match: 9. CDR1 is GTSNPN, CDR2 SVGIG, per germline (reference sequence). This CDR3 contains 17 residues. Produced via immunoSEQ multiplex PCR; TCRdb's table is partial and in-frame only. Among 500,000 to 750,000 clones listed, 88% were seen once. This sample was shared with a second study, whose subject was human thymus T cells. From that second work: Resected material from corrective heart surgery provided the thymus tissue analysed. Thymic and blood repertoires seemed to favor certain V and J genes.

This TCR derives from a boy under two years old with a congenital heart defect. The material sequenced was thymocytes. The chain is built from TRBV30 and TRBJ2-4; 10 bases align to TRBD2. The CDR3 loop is CAWSEVSGRWVKNIQYF. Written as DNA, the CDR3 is TGTGCCTGGAGTGAGGTTAGCGGGAGGTGGGTCAAAAACATTCAGTACTTC. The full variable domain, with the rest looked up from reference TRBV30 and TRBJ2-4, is SQTIHQWPATLVQPVGSPLSLECTVEGTSNPNLYWYRQAAGRGLQLLFYSVGIGQISSEVPQNLSASRPQDRQFILSSKKLLLSDSGFYLCAWSEVSGRWVKNIQYFGAGTRLSVL.